These 8 T cell receptor beta chains were all obtained from the same sample, sequenced in a study of response to subunit inactivated influenza vaccine. MiXCR was run by TCRdb on the RT-PCR reads, yielding one entry per CDR3 protein. The repertoire holds some 540,000 distinct CDR3 sequences, with under 30% as singletons. These data were likewise used in another study, on T cells expressing NK-cell markers. That source adds: For TCR beta, cDNA was produced by 5'RACE template switching with UMIs.

Specimen: CD4+ T cells sorted from PBMCs, collected 11 to 12 days after vaccination. The receptors shown here come from a man in his fifties or sixties who received an inactivated influenza vaccine.

This clonotype occurred a few times. This chain uses TRBV5-1 with TRBJ2-3; D possibly matches TRBD1 or TRBD2 (5 bases each). CDR1 and CDR2 from the germline V gene are SGHRS and YFSETQ. V was cut by 1 base and J by 6 bases, with 15 bases left in between. The CDR3 is 15 residues long. The CDR3 bases are TGCGCCAGCAGCTTGTATTCGGGACCGAGGGATACGCAGTATTTT. Its protein product is CASSLYSGPRDTQYF.

This clonotype was detected only a few times. This rearrangement joins TRBV12-3 or TRBV12-4 to TRBJ1-6; TRBD1 matches 8 bases. The V segment lost 2 bases and the J segment 11 bases; nucleotides outside the gene matches: 8. The CDR3 covers 15 residues. The CDR3 sequence: CASSLSGDRTTPLHF. The CDR3 DNA reads as TGTGCCAGCAGTTTAAGTGGGGACAGGACCACACCCCTCCACTTT.

This chain joins TRBV6-2 or TRBV6-3 and TRBJ2-5; possible D gene TRBD2, 6 bases. The CDR3 is 14 amino acids. From germline, CDR1 is MNHEY and CDR2 SVGEGT. The V and J ends lost 6 bases and 5 bases respectively, with 16 bases between them. CDR3 DNA: TGTGCCAGCAGGCGTCACGGAGGGATGGAGACCCAGTACTTC. Its protein product is CASRRHGGMETQYF.

The rearrangement uses TRBV5-1 and TRBJ2-3, with TRBD2 matching 11 bases. Germline V lookup: CDR1 SGHRS, CDR2 YFSETQ. Trimming at V came to 4 bases and at J to 6 bases, leaving 7 bases not matched to a gene. CDR3 length: 15 residues. The DNA of the CDR3 is TGCGCCAGCAGCGGGGGACTAGCGGCGCCGGATACGCAGTATTTT. It encodes CASSGGLAAPDTQYF.

The chain links TRBV29-1 to TRBJ2-3; D might be TRBD2 (6 bases). CDR3 length: 12 residues. Germline assignment: CDR1 SQVTM and CDR2 ANQGSEA. The V end was cut by 7 bases, the J end by 1 base, with 9 bases between. CDR3 coding DNA: TGCAGCGGCGGGGCCCGCACAGATACGCAGTATTTT. This encodes CSGGARTDTQYF.

This clonotype was counted between two and nine times. The chain couples TRBV14 to TRBJ2-7, with 7 bases fitting TRBD1. This CDR3 contains 12 residues. Germline values: CDR1 SGHDN, CDR2 FVKESK. V lost 4 bases, J lost 8 bases, and 5 bases stayed unmatched. CDR3: CASSPRQGKQYF. The CDR3 DNA reads as TGTGCCAGCAGCCCAAGACAGGGCAAGCAGTACTTC.

In this sample, this clonotype turned up once. The V call is TRBV6-2 or TRBV6-3, the J call TRBJ2-7; weak D call: TRBD1 (5 bases). The germline V gene encodes CDR1 MNHEY and CDR2 SVGEGT. V lost 6 bases to trimming and J lost 3 bases, with 9 bases between them. The CDR3 loop spans 12 amino acids. In nucleotides, the CDR3 is TGTGCCAGCAGCAGGGTCCTCTACGAGCAGTACTTC. Protein: CASSRVLYEQYF.

This clonotype was counted between two and nine times. The chain carries TRBV19 and TRBJ2-7; the D gene is possibly TRBD1 (6 bases). This CDR3 region has 15 residues. V lost 4 bases and J lost 1, with 14 bases in between. The germline V gene encodes CDR1 LNHDA and CDR2 SQIVND (reference sequence). The DNA for the CDR3 is TGTGCCAGTAGTACCCTGGAAGGGGGTTCCTACGAGCAGTACTTC. Protein sequence: CASSTLEGGSYEQYF.